This T cell receptor (beta chain) was documented in a study of CD8 T cells in ankylosing spondylitis. The study, taken as a whole, reports: Reactive arthritis synovial fluid and blood previously showed some of these motif variants. Matched ankylosing spondylitis synovial fluid reportedly contained a significantly enriched population of disease-linked clones. Clones that were linked to disease were CD8+ and were relatively rare in peripheral blood. A TCR beta motif of 7 or 8 highly homologous variants appeared characteristic of ankylosing spondylitis blood.

This clonotype showed up many times. The target antigen is unknown. V shed 4 bases and J shed 2 bases, with 12 bases lying between them. The CDR3 loop spans 14 amino acids. Per the germline V gene, CDR1 is SQVTM and CDR2 is ANQGSEA. Library preparation for TCR beta used quantitative 5'-RACE with molecular barcodes. TCRdb reanalysed the 5' RACE reads using MiXCR and keeps one entry per CDR3 protein. The table includes 350,000 or so distinct CDR3 sequences, 7% to 9% detected once. The TCR originated in a male donor with ankylosing spondylitis. What was sequenced was blood, either unsorted or a sorted T cell fraction (not recorded which). This chain uses TRBV29-1 with TRBJ1-5; D is ambiguous. CDR3 DNA: TGCAGCGTTGTACGGCGGGAGGGCAATCAGCCCCAGCATTTT. This translates into CSVVRREGNQPQHF.